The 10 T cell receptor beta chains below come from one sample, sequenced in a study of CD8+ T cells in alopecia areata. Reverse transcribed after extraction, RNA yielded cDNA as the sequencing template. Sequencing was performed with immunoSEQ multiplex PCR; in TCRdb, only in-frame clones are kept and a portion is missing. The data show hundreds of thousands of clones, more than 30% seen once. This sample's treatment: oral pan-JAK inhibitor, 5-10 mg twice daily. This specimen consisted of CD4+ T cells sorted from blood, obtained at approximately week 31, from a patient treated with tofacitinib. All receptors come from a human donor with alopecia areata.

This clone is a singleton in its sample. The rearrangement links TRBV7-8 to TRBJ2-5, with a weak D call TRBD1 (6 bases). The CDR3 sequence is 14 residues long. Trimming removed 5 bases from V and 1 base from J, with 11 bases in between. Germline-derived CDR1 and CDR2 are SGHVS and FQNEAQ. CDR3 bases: TGTGCCAGCAGCCCTCCAGGGGCCCAAGAGACCCAGTACTTC. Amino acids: CASSPPGAQETQYF.

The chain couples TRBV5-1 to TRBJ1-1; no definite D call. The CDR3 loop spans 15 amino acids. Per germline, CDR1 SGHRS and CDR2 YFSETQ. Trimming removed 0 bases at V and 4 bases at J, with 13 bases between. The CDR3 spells CASSLGTQRGTEAFF. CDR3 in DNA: TGCGCCAGCAGCTTGGGGACTCAACGGGGCACTGAAGCTTTCTTT.

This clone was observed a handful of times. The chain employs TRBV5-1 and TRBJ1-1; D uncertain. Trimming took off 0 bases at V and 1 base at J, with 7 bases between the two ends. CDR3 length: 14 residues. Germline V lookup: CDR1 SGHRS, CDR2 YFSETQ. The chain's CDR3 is CASSLGPSNTEAFF. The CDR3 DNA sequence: TGCGCCAGCAGCTTGGGACCGTCGAACACTGAAGCTTTCTTT.

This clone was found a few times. CDR3 sequence reads: CASSAGGRNTEAFF. CDR3 nucleotides: TGTGCCAGCAGCGCAGGGGGTAGGAACACTGAAGCTTTCTTT. V is TRBV5-6 and J is TRBJ1-1, with 7 positions matching TRBD1. V shed 4 bases and J 1 base; nucleotides not matched to a gene: 4. This CDR3 is 14 amino acids long. From germline, CDR1 is SGHDT and CDR2 YYEEEE.

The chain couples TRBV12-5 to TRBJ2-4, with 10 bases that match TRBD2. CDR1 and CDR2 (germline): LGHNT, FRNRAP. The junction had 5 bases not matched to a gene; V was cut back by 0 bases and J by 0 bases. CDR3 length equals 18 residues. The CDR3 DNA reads TGTGCTAGTGGTTTGGTACTAGCGGGGACCCTAGCCAAAAACATTCAGTACTTC. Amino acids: CASGLVLAGTLAKNIQYF.

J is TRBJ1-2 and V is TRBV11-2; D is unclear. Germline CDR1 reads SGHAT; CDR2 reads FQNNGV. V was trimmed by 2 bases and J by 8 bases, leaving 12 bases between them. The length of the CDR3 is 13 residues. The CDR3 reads CASSLNGLRGYTF. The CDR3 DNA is TGTGCCAGCAGCTTAAATGGGTTGCGGGGCTACACCTTC.

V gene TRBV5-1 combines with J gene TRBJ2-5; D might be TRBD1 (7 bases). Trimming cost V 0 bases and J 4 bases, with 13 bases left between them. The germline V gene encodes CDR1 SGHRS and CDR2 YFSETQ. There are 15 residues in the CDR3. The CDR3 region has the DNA TGCGCCAGCAGCTTGGCCGGAGGGGGCCGAGAGACCCAGTACTTC. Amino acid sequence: CASSLAGGGRETQYF.

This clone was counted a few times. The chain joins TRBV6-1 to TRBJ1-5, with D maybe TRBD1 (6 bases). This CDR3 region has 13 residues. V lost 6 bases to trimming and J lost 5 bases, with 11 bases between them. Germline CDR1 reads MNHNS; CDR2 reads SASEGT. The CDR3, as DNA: TGTGCCAGCAGGGGACAACAGGATCAGCCCCAGCATTTT. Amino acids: CASRGQQDQPQHF.

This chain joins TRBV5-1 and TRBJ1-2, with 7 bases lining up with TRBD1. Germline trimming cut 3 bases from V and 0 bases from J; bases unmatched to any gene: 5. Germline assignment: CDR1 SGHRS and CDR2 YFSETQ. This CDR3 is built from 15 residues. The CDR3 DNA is TGCGCCAGCAGCTCTGAAGGGACAGCTAACTATGGCTACACCTTC. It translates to CASSSEGTANYGYTF.

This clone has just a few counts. CDR3 protein: CASSLALMNTEAFF. CDR3 DNA sequence: TGCGCCAGCAGCTTGGCCCTTATGAACACTGAAGCTTTCTTT. The chain has TRBV5-1 and TRBJ1-1; no clear D. Trimming cost V 0 bases and J 0 bases, with 6 bases left between them. The CDR3 is made up of 14 amino acids. CDR1 is SGHRS and CDR2 is YFSETQ in the germline V gene.